This T cell receptor (beta chain) was sequenced for a study of T-cell reconstitution after alpha-beta-depleted transplantation in children. The study's findings and limits: Reportedly, roughly two months post-transplant, alpha-beta T cells arose from several hundred expanded graft clones.

Trimming removed 2 bases at V and 0 bases at J, with 8 bases between. The CDR3 has 15 residues. On this clonotype itself: As yet, its antigen is unknown.

Unique molecular identifiers featured in how the TCRbeta library was prepared. Each CDR3 protein is one row after TCRdb ran MiXCR on the PCR reads. The sample has about 210,000 distinct CDR3 sequences, approximately 19% seen once. The sequencing here drew on PBMCs, mostly from graft donor cells, taken 360 days after TCRalphabeta/CD19-depleted stem cell transplant. The chain employs TRBV12-3 or TRBV12-4 and TRBJ2-1; no reliable D call. The clonotype originates from a male patient under 10 years old who had a stem cell transplant for acute lymphoblastic leukemia, so the T cells may come from the graft donor. The CDR3 coding sequence is TGTGCCAGCAGTTTAAGGCGGTCCTCCTACAATGAGCAGTTCTTC. Amino acid sequence: CASSLRRSSYNEQFF.